Included here is one T cell receptor beta chain sequence, with context. Its antigen is undetermined. Libraries were prepared by immunoSEQ multiplex PCR; TCRdb keeps only in-frame clonotypes and omits some of them. The table has 90,000 to 130,000 clones, around 90% seen once; the top ten hold approximately 15%. The sample originates from a study of T cell responses to AZD1222 COVID-19 vaccine. Study findings and constraints: Spike-wide vaccine-associated CD4 TCRs dominated at 160-218 and 743-854.

Pooling was applied to second doses at about 4 or about 12 weeks. The CDR3 consists of 13 residues. Per germline, CDR1 MNHEY and CDR2 SVGEGT. With V trimmed by 5 bases and J by 6 bases, 6 bases remained unmatched. This receptor was taken from an adult who received the AZD1222 COVID-19 vaccine. This chain connects TRBV6-2 or TRBV6-3 to TRBJ1-2, with 7 bases matching TRBD1. The material sequenced was peripheral blood, taken 28 days after the second AZD1222 dose. DNA of the CDR3: TGTGCCAGCAGTCCCTGGGACAGCCATGGCTACACCTTC. Encoded protein: CASSPWDSHGYTF.